Reported below is one T cell receptor (beta chain). This record belongs to a study of prognosis after radiotherapy for stage I lung cancer. Study details: The patients included fourteen who had newly diagnosed primary stage I lung tumors, along with several others who had oligometastatic NSCLC after their primary tumor had been surgically resected. Each patient with non-small cell lung cancer was deemed medically inoperable. SBRT spanned 3 to 5 fractions, reaching a biologically effective dose of at least 100 Gy.

The V end was cut by 5 bases, the J end by 10 bases, with 14 bases between. CDR1 is SGHTA and CDR2 is FQGNSA in the germline V gene. CDR3 length: 12 residues. From genomic DNA, two-round multiplex PCR was used to amplify TCR beta CDR3. For every TRBV and TRBJ gene, a specific primer was used in first-round PCR. A second round of PCR was carried out using universal primers. MiXCR, applied by TCRdb to the multiplex PCR reads, yields one record per CDR3 protein. The sample comprises 50,000 to 75,000 distinct CDR3 sequences, 26% of which are singletons, and around 6.9% rests with the top ten. The source of this sequence is a donor of 50 years or more with non-small cell lung cancer. The chain is built from TRBV7-2 and TRBJ1-1, with D possibly TRBD1 on 5 matching bases. The sample in question was PBMCs, obtained before or after stereotactic body radiation therapy (not recorded which). The CDR3 spells CASSPGLTAAFF. CDR3 sequence (DNA): TGTGCCAGCAGCCCGGGACTCACGGCAGCTTTCTTT.